The table lists the clone carrying this T cell receptor (beta chain) with many counts. Its cognate antigen is unknown. TCRdb reprocessed the 5' RACE reads with MiXCR, giving one entry per CDR3 protein. This table has around 670,000 distinct CDR3 sequences, approximately 6.1% appearing once. The data were obtained in a study of identical twins. Study-wide points: The models gave estimates that fell short of the out-of-frame TCR alpha sharing seen in monozygotic twins. Partial confounding of zero-insertion analyses by invariant MAIT and iNKT cells was possible.

Healthy Caucasian individuals made up all the donors. V was clipped by 5 bases and J by 6 bases, with 10 bases between them. CDR3 length: 12 amino acids. The specimen sequenced was naive T cells sorted from blood. The receptor's source is a man between 18 and 29 years old in good health. The rearrangement uses TRBV12-3 or TRBV12-4 and TRBJ1-1; D gene unclear. In nucleotides, the CDR3 is TGTGCCAGCAGTGAAGGGTTTTCTGAAGCTTTCTTT. Its protein product is CASSEGFSEAFF.